The clone carrying this T cell receptor beta chain was picked up many times. Its antigen is as yet unknown. This specimen comes from a study of blood T cells in healthy people across ages. Study observations and caveats: Unsorted PBMCs blocked a conclusive comparison of naive and antigen-experienced cells.

V shed 1 base and J shed 0 bases, with 7 bases lying between them. CDR3 length: 14 amino acids. Germline V gene data show CDR1 as LGHNA and CDR2 as YNFKEQ. The use of a sample-barcoded 5' primer and a J-beta primer mix characterized a second PCR of roughly 7 to 11 cycles. Every sample gave at least 2.5 million paired-end reads containing CDR3. TCRdb reanalysed the 5' RACE reads using MiXCR and keeps one entry per CDR3 protein. The sample lists 710,000 or so distinct CDR3 sequences, about 30% occurring once. The receptor comes from a woman aged 80 or over in good health. V is TRBV4-2 and J is TRBJ2-7, with D maybe TRBD2 (6 bases). The material sequenced was blood. The CDR3 coding sequence is TGTGCCAGCAGCCAAGTGGACTACTCCTACGAGCAGTACTTC. Amino acids: CASSQVDYSYEQYF.